This paragraph reports one T cell receptor beta chain. These data are taken from a study of blood T cell repertoires in COVID-19. The overall study: From the United States, Italy and Spain came samples of acute and convalescent COVID-19. In each case, the material was cDNA or gDNA derived from T cells, B-cell-depleted T cells, or PBMCs.

Original analysis: Reference gene primer amplification gave nucleated cell count estimates. Method: immunoSEQ multiplex PCR; TCRdb's copy keeps in-frame clones and lacks some. The V and J calls and the clone size are those of that table, but D and trimming were determined from the DNA. Of about 63,000 clones in the sample, roughly 85% were seen once. CDR3 length: 13 residues. V was pared by 2 bases and J by 0 bases, with 3 bases between. Germline values: CDR1 KGHDR, CDR2 SFDVKD. The TCR comes from a human donor in a cohort sampled during active COVID-19. This chain uses TRBV24-1 with TRBJ1-1; D is undetermined. Sequenced input: peripheral blood. The CDR3 loop is CATSDSLNTEAFF. Here the CDR3 DNA reads TGTGCCACCAGTGATTCCTTGAACACTGAAGCTTTCTTT.